This TCR beta chain was captured by sequencing in a study of T cell repertoires in ileal Crohn's disease. Across the study: The M0 sample came from the inflamed ileal portion of the resected specimen. Each sample's TCRB immunosequencing used about 470 nanograms of biopsy DNA. Overall study results and limits: Clonality above 26.8% at surgery always came with endoscopic recurrence.

This table comes from immunoSEQ multiplex PCR, and its TCRdb copy is limited to in-frame clones, with some not included. The table records about 16,000 clones, around 90% of them present only once. Note on this clone: Its antigen is undetermined. Other DNA sequences in this specimen translate into the identical CDR3.

The sample's time point: inflamed ileum from the surgical specimen. Germline lookup yields CDR1 MNHNY and CDR2 SVGAGI (reference sequence). Trimming pared 2 bases from V and 1 base from J, leaving 8 bases between. The CDR3 loop spans 14 amino acids. The chain employs TRBV6-6 and TRBJ2-5, with D unclear. Sample: ileal tissue. The receptor's source is an adult with Crohn's disease. The CDR3 DNA reads TGTGCCAGCAGTTACGTCTCGCTCCAAGAGACCCAGTACTTC. Translation gives CASSYVSLQETQYF.